This is a list of T cell receptor beta chains from one sample in a study of T cells in Graves' hyperthyroidism and ophthalmopathy. One entry per CDR3 protein, called by TCRdb with MiXCR from the multiplex PCR reads. Of about 530,000 distinct CDR3 sequences detected, roughly 17% appear once; the ten largest clones hold approximately 16%. Sequencing used blood. The receptors derive from a young woman with Graves' ophthalmopathy. CDR3s include the opening cysteine and the closing phenylalanine or tryptophan. Each record gives: D gene, J gene, clone size, V gene, CDR3 DNA, CDR3 protein. The D gene is left open where the match is weak. Clone size, where shown, is once, few, many, or a class for clones that have expanded.

>-|TRBJ2-1|-|TRBV5-6
TGTGCCAGCAGCTTATACTCTTGGCAGGGCAATGAGCAGTTCTTC
CASSLYSWQGNEQFF
>TRBD1|TRBJ1-5|-|TRBV20-1
TGCAGTGCTAGAGGATGGGACAGGGGGCGAGGTCAGCCCCAGCATTTT
CSARGWDRGRGQPQHF
>TRBD2|TRBJ2-7|-|TRBV6-5
TGTGCCAGCAGTTACGGGACTAGCGGTGACTCCTACGAGCAGTACTTC
CASSYGTSGDSYEQYF
>-|TRBJ2-1|-|TRBV20-1
TGCAGTGCTGACGACTCCTCGGATGAGCAGTTCTTC
CSADDSSDEQFF
>-|TRBJ2-7|-|TRBV27
TGTGCCAGCAGTCTGCGACAGATCTACTACGAGCAGTACTTC
CASSLRQIYYEQYF
>-|TRBJ1-3|many|TRBV18
TGTGCCAGCTCACCAAAAACACCGAGCTCTGGAAACACCATATATTTT
CASSPKTPSSGNTIYF
>TRBD2|TRBJ2-7|-|TRBV2
TGTGCCAGCATCGGACCTCTGGGAGGGGCGGACGAGCAGTACTTC
CASIGPLGGADEQYF
>-|TRBJ2-7|many|TRBV20-1
TGCAGTGCTAGTGAGACAGCATTGTCCTACGAGCAGTACTTC
CSASETALSYEQYF
>-|TRBJ2-1|-|TRBV14
TGTGCCAGCAGCCAGGCAGGGGTGCGAGAGCAGTTCTTC
CASSQAGVREQFF
>-|TRBJ1-2|many|TRBV20-1
TGCAGTGCCGCCGGGGGCCTCTATGGCTACACCTTC
CSAAGGLYGYTF
>TRBD2|TRBJ2-1|few|TRBV11-2
TGTGCCAGCAGCTCGATGACTAGCGGGAGTTCTCGGATATACAATGAGCAGTTCTTC
CASSSMTSGSSRIYNEQFF
>-|TRBJ2-3|many|TRBV3-1
TGTGCCAGCAGCCAGGGGACAAATACGCAGTATTTT
CASSQGTNTQYF
>-|TRBJ2-7|many|TRBV28
TGTGCCAGCAGTCGGGGGCCCGAGCAGTACTTC
CASSRGPEQYF
>TRBD1|TRBJ2-7|few|TRBV7-9
TGTGCCAGCAGCTTAGCGGACAGGGGGGGTGAGCAGTACTTC
CASSLADRGGEQYF
>-|TRBJ2-2|-|TRBV5-6
TGTGCCAGCAGCTTGGCGGAGTCGAACACCGGGGAGCTGTTTTTT
CASSLAESNTGELFF
>-|TRBJ2-1|few|TRBV28
TGTGCCAGCAGTTCTGGTTCCTCCCAAGCATTATACAATGAGCAGTTCTTC
CASSSGSSQALYNEQFF
>TRBD1|TRBJ1-1|many|TRBV20-1
TGCAGTGCTAGAGTGGGACAGGGAATTTCAGCTTTCTTT
CSARVGQGISAFF
>-|TRBJ2-4|-|TRBV18
TGTGCCAGCTCACTGACGGCACAGGGATACATTCAGTACTTC
CASSLTAQGYIQYF
>-|TRBJ1-2|few|TRBV4-1
TGCGCCAGCAGCCGAACTCCTTTGGGCTATGGCTACACCTTC
CASSRTPLGYGYTF
>-|TRBJ2-2|few|TRBV30
TGTGCCTGGAGTCCCGGAGGTGCCGGGGAGCTGTTTTTT
CAWSPGGAGELFF
>-|TRBJ2-1|few|TRBV29-1
TGCAGCGTTGATGTGAACAATCACAATGAGCAGTTCTTC
CSVDVNNHNEQFF
>TRBD1|TRBJ2-7|-|TRBV5-4
TGTGCCAGCAGTGCCCCTACAGGGGCTCGCTACGAGCAGTACTTC
CASSAPTGARYEQYF
>-|TRBJ1-6|few|TRBV5-1
TGCGCCAGCAGCGGGGACGTCCATAATTCACCCCTCCACTTT
CASSGDVHNSPLHF
>-|TRBJ2-1|-|TRBV7-9
TGTGCCGGCAGCTTATTCAAGAATGAGCAGTTCTTC
CAGSLFKNEQFF
>TRBD1|TRBJ1-2|many|TRBV27
TGTGCCAGCAGTTTATACGGGACAGGGGAAGCTAACTATGGCTACACCTTC
CASSLYGTGEANYGYTF
>-|TRBJ2-1|many|TRBV27
TGTGCCAGCAGTTCAATATGGGGCCAGAATGAGCAGTTCTTC
CASSSIWGQNEQFF
>-|TRBJ1-6|-|TRBV5-1
TGCGCCAGCAGCTCGGGGGCGGGTTCCTATAATTCACCCCTCCACTTT
CASSSGAGSYNSPLHF
>-|TRBJ1-1|few|TRBV6-1
TGTGCCAGCAGCTTACAGGGATTCGAAGCTTTCTTT
CASSLQGFEAFF
>TRBD2|TRBJ2-1|many|TRBV9
TGTGCCAGCAGCGGGGGGACTAAAACCTCCTACAATGAGCAGTTCTTC
CASSGGTKTSYNEQFF
>-|TRBJ1-6|many|TRBV30
TGTGCCTGGAGTGTACTGACTGGGGCTTCACCCCTCCACTTT
CAWSVLTGASPLHF
>-|TRBJ2-5|many|TRBV7-9
TGTGCCAGCAGCTTAGCACAGGGATGGGAGACCCAGTACTTC
CASSLAQGWETQYF
>-|TRBJ2-5|many|TRBV28
TGTGCCAGCAGTTCCCCACTAGTTTACGGAGAGACCCAGTACTTC
CASSSPLVYGETQYF
>-|TRBJ1-2|many|TRBV6-1
TGTGCCAGCAGTTATATTTCGGGGGGCGTTTCTGGCTACACCTTC
CASSYISGGVSGYTF
>TRBD2|TRBJ2-1|many|TRBV5-8
TGTGCCAGCAGCTTGGCCCTTCGCGGGGGGGAAAATGAGCAGTTCTTC
CASSLALRGGENEQFF
>-|TRBJ2-7|many|TRBV6-5
TGTGCCAGCAGTTATGAGCCGTTGGGGCAGTACTTC
CASSYEPLGQYF
>-|TRBJ1-2|-|TRBV7-9
TGTGCCAGCACCAACTTACGAGGGCGGAGGGACGGCTACACCTTC
CASTNLRGRRDGYTF
>TRBD1|TRBJ1-4|-|TRBV30
TGTGCCTGGACAGAGGGACAGGGGACGGCTAATGAAAAACTGTTTTTT
CAWTEGQGTANEKLFF
>-|TRBJ1-3|-|TRBV9
TGTGCCAGCAGCCCCTCAGCAGGGTTTGGAAACACCATATATTTT
CASSPSAGFGNTIYF
>TRBD1|TRBJ1-3|many|TRBV12-3/TRBV12-4
TGTGCCAGCAGTTTAACAGGGGTACATGGAAACACCATATATTTT
CASSLTGVHGNTIYF
>-|TRBJ2-2|many|TRBV11-3
TGTGCCAGCAGCAACGAGGGGGGGCCAGGGGAGCTGTTTTTT
CASSNEGGPGELFF
>-|TRBJ2-7|-|TRBV12-3/TRBV12-4
TGTGCCAGCAGTTCCTCGGGGGGCACGCAATACGAGCAGTACTTC
CASSSSGGTQYEQYF
>TRBD1|TRBJ2-7|many|TRBV12-3/TRBV12-4
TGTGCCAGCAGCCCTGGTTACCACAGGGGACCGAACGAGCAGTACTTC
CASSPGYHRGPNEQYF
>-|TRBJ1-6|-|TRBV19
TGTGCCAGTAGTATTGAGGGGGATAATTCACCCCTCCACTTT
CASSIEGDNSPLHF
>-|TRBJ2-3|-|TRBV20-1
TGCAGTGCTAGGCTAGCCTCTTTCTCAGATACGCAGTATTTT
CSARLASFSDTQYF
>TRBD1|TRBJ2-7|many|TRBV7-9
TGTGCCAGCAGTCCCCGGGACAGGGGGTACGAGCAGTACTTC
CASSPRDRGYEQYF
>-|TRBJ2-1|many|TRBV7-7
TGTGCTAGCAGCCCCCGGACCGATACCTACAATGAGCAGTTCTTC
CASSPRTDTYNEQFF
>-|TRBJ2-1|many|TRBV6-1
TGTGCCAGCAGTTATAATGACAGACTCTACAATGAGCAGTTCTTC
CASSYNDRLYNEQFF
>-|TRBJ1-6|-|TRBV19
TGTGCCAGTAGTCCACCGGGGTCCATTTCACCCCTCCACTTT
CASSPPGSISPLHF